This T cell receptor (beta chain) was identified in a study of blood T cell repertoires in COVID-19 (dated by TCRdb to about 2020). Describing the broader study: Samples from collaborators originated in the United States, Italy and Spain and spanned both the acute and convalescent phases of COVID-19. The material from the prospective study consisted of cDNA or gDNA derived from T cells, B-cell-depleted T cells, or PBMCs. Deeply sampled blood TCRbeta repertoires from subjects exposed to, actively infected with, or recovered from COVID-19 were included in the dataset. The repertoires were released in a freely available public database intended as a resource for research on the immune response to SARS-CoV-2. The samples were drawn from the first 160 participants of the ongoing ImmuneRACE study and from 1,200 or so subjects provided by 6 global collaborators. The sample metadata nearly always contained a de-identified subject ID, COVID-19 status, age in years and sex. HLA class I and class II types, where available, came from metadata supplied by the sample provider rather than from assay-based typing. The research as a whole found: How much clinical and demographic metadata was included differed by source and by participant, and the metadata was provided uncurated.

CDR1 and CDR2 are read off the germline V gene (reference sequence) as MNHEY and SMNVEV. There are 14 amino acids in the CDR3, from cysteine to phenylalanine inclusive. Solely the CDR3 DNA is kept, with 42 bases framed from the first base. The V end gives up 6 bases and the J end 6 bases, leaving 10 bases in the junction not matched to a gene. A second Seattle source provided samples from volunteer blood donors who had recovered from COVID-19. Whole blood was collected in K2EDTA tubes by collaborating institutions according to the institutions' own protocols. For TCRbeta analysis, collaborator samples were shipped as frozen whole blood, as isolated PBMCs, or as DNA extracted from either sample type. TCRbeta CDR3 regions were amplified from genomic DNA by means of the immunoSEQ Assay, a bias-controlled multiplex PCR. On the authors' methods: Nucleated cell counts per sample were estimated from amplification of reference gene primers within the assay. Sequence reads were collapsed and filtered to measure the absolute abundance of every unique TCRbeta CDR3 rearrangement. For each sample, productive Simpson clonality was calculated as the square root of Simpson's diversity index across productive rearrangements. In its TCRdb copy, this immuneACCESS table keeps in-frame sequences only and misses some clones. Where compared with another copy, unresolved V genes explain less than half of these, and the others have no known cause. V, J and clone size are those of that table, while D and trimming were read from the DNA. The table for this sample lists fewer than 200,000 clones; 84% of them were counted only once. The ten biggest clones cover about 8% of the sample.

This clone was detected ten times or more. It has no known antigen specificity. Per-base qualities were not stored, and no clone one base away is much larger. This receptor was obtained from a man in his forties who had recovered from COVID-19. This receptor chain uses TRBV27 and TRBJ1-2; TRBD1 fits 7 bases in the junction. The sequencing input was peripheral blood. The sequenced DNA: TGTGCCAGCAGACGTTATGGACAGGACGATGGCTACACCTTC. It specifies CASRRYGQDDGYTF.